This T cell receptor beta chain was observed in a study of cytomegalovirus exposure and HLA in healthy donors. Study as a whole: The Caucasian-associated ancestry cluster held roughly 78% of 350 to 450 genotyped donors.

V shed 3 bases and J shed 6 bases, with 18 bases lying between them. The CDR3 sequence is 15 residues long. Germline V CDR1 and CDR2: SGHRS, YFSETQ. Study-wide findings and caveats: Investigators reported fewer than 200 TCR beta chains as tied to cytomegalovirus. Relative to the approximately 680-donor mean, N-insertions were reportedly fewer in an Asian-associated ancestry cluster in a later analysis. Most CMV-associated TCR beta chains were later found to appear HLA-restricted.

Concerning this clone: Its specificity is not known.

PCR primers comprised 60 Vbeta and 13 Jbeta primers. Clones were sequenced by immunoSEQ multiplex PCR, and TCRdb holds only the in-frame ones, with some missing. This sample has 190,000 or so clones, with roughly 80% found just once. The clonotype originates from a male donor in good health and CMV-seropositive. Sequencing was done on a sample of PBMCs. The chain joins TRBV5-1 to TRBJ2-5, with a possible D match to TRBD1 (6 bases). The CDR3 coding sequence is TGCGCCAGCAGCTCAGGGGACACCACGGGAAAGACCCAGTACTTC. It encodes CASSSGDTTGKTQYF.